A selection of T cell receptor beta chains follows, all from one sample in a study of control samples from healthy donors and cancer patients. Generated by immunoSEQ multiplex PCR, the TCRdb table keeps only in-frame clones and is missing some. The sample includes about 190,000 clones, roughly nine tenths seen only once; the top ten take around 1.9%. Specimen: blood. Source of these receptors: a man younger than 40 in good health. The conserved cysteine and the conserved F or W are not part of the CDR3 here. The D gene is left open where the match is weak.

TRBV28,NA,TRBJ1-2,ASSRTLQGRDGYT
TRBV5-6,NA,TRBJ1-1,ASAQGVLNTEAF
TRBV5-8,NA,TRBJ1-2,ASSLGVYRDGYT
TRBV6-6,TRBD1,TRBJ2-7,AGSYSGTDRYEQY
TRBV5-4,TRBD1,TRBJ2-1,ASSLAQGAYNEQF
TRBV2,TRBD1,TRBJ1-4,ASSGQGRPEKLF
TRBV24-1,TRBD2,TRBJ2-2,ATNGTPRGGSDTGELF
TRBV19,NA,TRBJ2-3,ASGTRGPPFPDTQY
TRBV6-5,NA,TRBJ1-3,ATTAADNSGNTIY
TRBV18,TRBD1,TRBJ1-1,ASSPGQGISGAF
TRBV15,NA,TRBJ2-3,ATSRTSWVTDTQY
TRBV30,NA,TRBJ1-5,AWSVLNSNQPQH
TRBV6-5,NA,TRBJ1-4,ASSFGGRGNEKLF
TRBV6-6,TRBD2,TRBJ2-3,ASSYERGGADTQY
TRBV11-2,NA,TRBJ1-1,ASSLGDGQAF
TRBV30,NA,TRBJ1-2,AWSVRTGGYT
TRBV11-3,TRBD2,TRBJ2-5,ASSPTSGGPGTQY
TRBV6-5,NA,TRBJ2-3,ASSTTGDTQY
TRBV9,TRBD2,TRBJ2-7,ASSPSLRGGQDEQY
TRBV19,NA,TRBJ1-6,ASSGGGQSYNSPLH
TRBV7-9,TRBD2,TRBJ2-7,ASSTRDYNYEQY
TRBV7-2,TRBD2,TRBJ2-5,ASSLVAGGETQY
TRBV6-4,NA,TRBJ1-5,ASSDSAQGRNSNQPQH
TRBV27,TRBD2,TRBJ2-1,ASSPSSTSGYNEQF
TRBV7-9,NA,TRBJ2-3,ASSFKTWGDGTSTDTQY
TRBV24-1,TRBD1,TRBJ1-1,ATSESTGGASEAF
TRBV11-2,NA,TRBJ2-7,ASSPRAGMGTYEQY
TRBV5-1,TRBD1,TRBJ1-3,ASSLGDSFSGNTIY
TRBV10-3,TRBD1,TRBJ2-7,AISDPQGKNEQY
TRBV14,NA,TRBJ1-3,ASSQEGTSQRMNSGNTIY
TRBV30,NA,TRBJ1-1,AWSVRWSQKKAF
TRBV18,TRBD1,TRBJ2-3,ASSSGQGSTDTQY
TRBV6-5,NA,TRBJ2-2,ASSYSNRNTGELF
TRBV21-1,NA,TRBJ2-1,ASNSGYPYNEQF
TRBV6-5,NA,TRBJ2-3,ASSSTDSSTDTQY
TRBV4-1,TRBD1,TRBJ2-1,ASSQGVDRGLDNEQF
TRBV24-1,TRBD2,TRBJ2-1,ATSDLPTSGGAHEQF
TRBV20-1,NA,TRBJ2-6,SASDKSSGANVLT
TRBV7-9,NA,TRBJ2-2,ASSLAAVNTGELF
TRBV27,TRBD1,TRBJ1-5,AIGQDEMSNQPQH
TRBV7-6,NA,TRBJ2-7,ASSLDRGSSYEQY
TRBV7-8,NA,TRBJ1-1,ASSLRGRMNTEAF
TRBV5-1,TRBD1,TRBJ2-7,ASSLAPGTAYEQY
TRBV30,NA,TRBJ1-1,AWSAGSTEAF
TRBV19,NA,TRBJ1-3,ASSSGRKTGNTIY
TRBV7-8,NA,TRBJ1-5,ASSSGLAGGSNQPQH
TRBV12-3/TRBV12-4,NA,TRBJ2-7,ASSFEVEQY